This T cell receptor (beta chain) comes out of a study of cytotoxic CD8 clonotypes in ibrutinib-treated CLL. The assay was immunoSEQ multiplex PCR, and TCRdb's table has in-frame clones only and misses some. The sample contains about 140,000 clones, 75% to 95% of which appear only once. This clonotype was sampled from a human donor with chronic lymphocytic leukemia. The sample was PBMCs, taken after 12 months of ibrutinib treatment.

The CDR3 bases are TGTGCCAGCTCACCAGACTCCTCGGGTGGGGAGCAGTTCTTC. Translated, it gives CASSPDSSGGEQFF. The rearrangement uses TRBV18 and TRBJ2-1; D is unclear. The V end lost 2 bases, the J end lost 10 bases, and 15 bases lay between the germline ends. This CDR3 is built from 14 residues. Germline V gene sequence: CDR1 KGHSH, CDR2 LQKENI. Supplemented by reference TRBV18 and TRBJ2-1, the full variable domain reads NAGVMQNPRHLVRRRGQEARLRCSPMKGHSHVYWYRQLPEEGLKFMVYLQKENIIDESGMPKERFSAEFPKEGPSILRIQQVVRGDSAAYFCASSPDSSGGEQFFGPGTRLTVL.